This is a list of T cell receptor beta chains from one sample in a study of cytomegalovirus exposure and HLA in healthy donors. Generated by immunoSEQ multiplex PCR, the TCRdb table keeps only in-frame clones and is missing some. The sample shows under 200,000 clones, 65% to 85% of them seen only once. Specimen: PBMCs. The source of these receptors is a woman in her forties or fifties in good health and CMV-seropositive. The CDR3 runs from the conserved cysteine through the conserved F or W. A D gene is named only where the DNA matches it firmly. Clone size appears in some rows only: once, few, many, or a class for an expanded clone.

V gene: TRBV5-6
D gene: NA
clone size: NA
J gene: TRBJ1-6
CDR3 protein: CASSLAGMELSPLHF
CDR3 DNA: TGTGCCAGCAGCTTGGCCGGGATGGAACTTTCACCCCTCCACTTT

V gene: TRBV19
D gene: TRBD1
clone size: once
J gene: TRBJ1-5
CDR3 protein: CASSMLGTGSNQPQHF
CDR3 DNA: TGTGCCAGTAGTATGCTAGGGACAGGAAGTAATCAGCCCCAGCATTTT

V gene: TRBV6-5
D gene: NA
clone size: NA
J gene: TRBJ2-5
CDR3 protein: CASRLRAAETQYF
CDR3 DNA: TGTGCCAGCAGACTCAGGGCGGCGGAGACCCAGTACTTC

V gene: TRBV2
D gene: NA
clone size: NA
J gene: TRBJ2-5
CDR3 protein: CASSLQGGETQYF
CDR3 DNA: TGTGCCAGCAGCCTACAGGGCGGGGAGACCCAGTACTTC

V gene: TRBV9
D gene: TRBD2
clone size: NA
J gene: TRBJ2-1
CDR3 protein: CASSRGGGANEQFF
CDR3 DNA: TGTGCCAGCAGCCGGGGCGGGGGGGCCAATGAGCAGTTCTTC

V gene: TRBV18
D gene: NA
clone size: few
J gene: TRBJ2-1
CDR3 protein: CASSPPGGTPYNEQFF
CDR3 DNA: TGTGCCAGCTCACCACCCGGGGGGACACCTTACAATGAGCAGTTCTTC

V gene: TRBV5-1
D gene: NA
clone size: NA
J gene: TRBJ2-3
CDR3 protein: CASSLVGRGATDTQYF
CDR3 DNA: TGCGCCAGCAGCTTGGTTGGGCGGGGAGCCACAGATACGCAGTATTTT

V gene: TRBV5-1
D gene: TRBD2
clone size: NA
J gene: TRBJ2-1
CDR3 protein: CASSLGPSGHYNEQFF
CDR3 DNA: TGCGCCAGCAGCTTGGGGCCTAGCGGGCATTACAATGAGCAGTTCTTC

V gene: TRBV12-5
D gene: NA
clone size: NA
J gene: TRBJ2-1
CDR3 protein: CASGLGSSYNEQFF
CDR3 DNA: TGTGCTAGTGGTTTGGGGAGCTCCTACAATGAGCAGTTCTTC

V gene: TRBV2
D gene: NA
clone size: NA
J gene: TRBJ2-3
CDR3 protein: CASRLNLVSTDTQYF
CDR3 DNA: TGTGCCAGCAGGCTTAACTTGGTTAGCACAGATACGCAGTATTTT

V gene: TRBV14
D gene: NA
clone size: few
J gene: TRBJ1-1
CDR3 protein: CASSRGRGNTEAFF
CDR3 DNA: TGTGCCAGCAGCCGGGGTCGGGGAAACACTGAAGCTTTCTTT

V gene: TRBV5-1
D gene: NA
clone size: NA
J gene: TRBJ2-5
CDR3 protein: CASSEGPSGSQYF
CDR3 DNA: TGCGCCAGCAGCGAGGGCCCTTCCGGGAGCCAGTACTTC

V gene: TRBV9
D gene: TRBD1
clone size: once
J gene: TRBJ1-1
CDR3 protein: CASSVLGQGAKAEAFF
CDR3 DNA: TGTGCCAGCAGCGTACTGGGACAGGGGGCAAAGGCTGAAGCTTTCTTT